These 24 T cell receptor beta chains originate from one sample sequenced in a study of shared clonotypes between healthy human individuals. TCRdb's copy holds only in-frame clones and misses some; the assay was immunoSEQ multiplex PCR. The sample lists millions of clones, more than 80% occurring once. The source material was naive CD4+ T cells sorted from blood. Subset defined: CD45RA+ positively selected. These receptor sequences come from a man aged 18 to 30 in good health.

The chain has TRBV6-5 and TRBJ2-3; D not resolved. The V and J ends lost 6 bases and 5 bases respectively, with 6 bases between them. The germline V gene has CDR1 MNHEY and CDR2 SVGAGI. The CDR3 consists of 11 residues. The CDR3 DNA follows: TGTGCCAGCAGAGCAGTAGATACGCAGTATTTT. Its protein is CASRAVDTQYF.

This chain uses TRBV27 with TRBJ2-6; unclear D gene. This CDR3 has 14 residues. V was trimmed by 10 bases and J by 4 bases, leaving 14 bases between them. CDR1 is MNHEY, CDR2 SMNVEV, per germline (reference sequence). CDR3 protein: CATQPLGGANVLTF. The CDR3 DNA follows: TGTGCCACCCAGCCCTTGGGGGGGGCCAACGTCCTGACTTTC.

The gene calls are TRBV7-2 and TRBJ2-3; D possibly uses TRBD1 or TRBD2 (5 bases each). The CDR3 consists of 17 residues. Trimming took off 2 bases at V and 3 bases at J, with 18 bases between the two ends. The germline CDR1 and CDR2 sequences are SGHTA and FQGNSA. CDR3 protein: CASSLLARGARTDTQYF. The CDR3 nucleotides read TGTGCCAGCAGCTTATTAGCGCGTGGGGCCCGTACAGATACGCAGTATTTT.

V and J are TRBV9 and TRBJ1-1; D ambiguous. CDR1 is SGDLS, CDR2 YYNGEE, per germline. Trimming removed 0 bases at V and 10 bases at J, with 13 bases between. The CDR3 is 13 amino acids. The chain's CDR3 is CASSVAGTRAAFF. DNA of the CDR3: TGTGCCAGCAGCGTAGCGGGCACGAGGGCAGCTTTCTTT. The full variable domain, completed using reference TRBV9 and TRBJ1-1, is DSGVTQTPKHLITATGQRVTLRCSPRSGDLSVYWYQQSLDQGLQFLIQYYNGEERAKGNILERFSAQQFPDLHSELNLSSLELGDSALYFCASSVAGTRAAFFGQGTRLTVV.

The chain carries TRBV10-3 and TRBJ2-3; 9 bases match TRBD1. The J segment lost 5 bases and the V segment lost 5 bases, leaving 5 bases of the junction unmatched. This CDR3 is 14 amino acids long. Germline V gene sequence: CDR1 ENHRY, CDR2 SYGVKD. The CDR3 reads CAISPGQGKDTQYF. Written as DNA, the CDR3 is TGTGCCATCAGTCCGGGACAGGGTAAAGATACGCAGTATTTT.

This chain links TRBV4-1 with TRBJ1-4, with D maybe TRBD1 (6 bases). CDR1 is MGHRA, CDR2 YSYEKL, per germline. Trimming pared 0 bases from V and 2 bases from J, leaving 13 bases between. The CDR3 is 17 amino acids. CDR3: CASSQDFGGATNEKLFF. The CDR3 DNA reads TGCGCCAGCAGCCAAGATTTTGGGGGGGCGACTAATGAAAAACTGTTTTTT.

The rearrangement links TRBV5-4 to TRBJ1-2, with 7 nucleotides matching TRBD1. The CDR3 extends over 13 amino acids. V lost 2 bases and J lost 6; bases outside the gene matches: 4. The germline V gene has CDR1 SGHNT and CDR2 YYREEE (reference sequence). The CDR3 nucleotides read TGTGCCAGCAGCTTTAACACAGGGGATGGCTACACCTTC. Residues: CASSFNTGDGYTF.

The V call is TRBV10-1, the J call TRBJ1-3; 7 bases align to TRBD1. There are 15 residues in the CDR3. The germline V gene encodes CDR1 WNHNN and CDR2 SYGVQD (reference sequence). The V segment lost 4 bases and the J segment 0 bases; nucleotides outside the gene matches: 3. The CDR3 spells CASSGDSFSGNTIYF. CDR3 coding DNA: TGCGCCAGCAGTGGGGACAGTTTCTCTGGAAACACCATATATTTT.

This clone is a singleton in its sample. The J gene is TRBJ2-1, the V gene TRBV29-1; the match to TRBD2 covers 8 bases. Per germline, CDR1 SQVTM and CDR2 ANQGSEA. V lost 5 bases and J lost 5; bases outside the gene matches: 8. This CDR3 region has 14 residues. The CDR3 DNA follows: TGCAGCGTTTTACAGCGGGGGCGAAACAATGAGCAGTTCTTC. This sequence encodes CSVLQRGRNNEQFF.

Notes on this clone: This same CDR3 is encoded by further DNA sequences in the sample. The gene calls are TRBV6-5 and TRBJ2-7, with 9 bases identical to TRBD1. In germline, CDR1 is MNHEY, CDR2 SVGAGI. J gave up 6 bases and V 0 bases, and 6 bases lay outside the gene matches. The CDR3 extends over 15 amino acids. The CDR3 loop reads CASSYSGQGVSEQYF. The CDR3 coding sequence is TGTGCCAGCAGTTACTCGGGACAGGGAGTCTCCGAGCAGTACTTC.

The chain joins TRBV29-1 to TRBJ2-7; D uncertain. Germline CDR1 reads SQVTM; CDR2 reads ANQGSEA. There are 13 residues in the CDR3. V lost 5 bases to trimming and J lost 0 bases, with 11 bases between them. The CDR3 sequence: CSVSGRFSYEQYF. CDR3 bases: TGCAGCGTTAGTGGACGGTTCTCCTACGAGCAGTACTTC.

The V gene is TRBV30, the J gene TRBJ2-7; D might be TRBD1 (5 bases). Germline assignment: CDR1 GTSNPN and CDR2 SVGIG (reference sequence). V lost 0 bases and J 1 base, leaving 13 bases between the germline ends. CDR3 length: 15 residues. The CDR3 reads CAWSVNRKGSYEQYF. CDR3 sequence (DNA): TGTGCCTGGAGTGTAAACCGGAAGGGGTCCTACGAGCAGTACTTC. Combining the CDR3 with reference TRBV30 and TRBJ2-7 gives the whole variable domain SQTIHQWPATLVQPVGSPLSLECTVEGTSNPNLYWYRQAAGRGLQLLFYSVGIGQISSEVPQNLSASRPQDRQFILSSKKLLLSDSGFYLCAWSVNRKGSYEQYFGPGTRLTVT.

This chain connects TRBV30 to TRBJ1-1; 8 nucleotides line up with TRBD1. The CDR3 contains 13 residues. The germline V gene has CDR1 GTSNPN and CDR2 SVGIG (reference sequence). After removal of 5 bases from V and 1 base from J, the junction contained 3 bases not matched to a gene. The CDR3, as DNA: TGTGCCTGGGGGGGGACAGGGAACACTGAAGCTTTCTTT. It translates to CAWGGTGNTEAFF.

This rearrangement joins TRBV11-2 to TRBJ1-3; D is uncertain. This CDR3 is built from 16 residues. V was trimmed by 4 bases and J by 0 bases, leaving 13 bases between them. Germline V gene sequence: CDR1 SGHAT, CDR2 FQNNGV. The CDR3 loop is CASSSPPGFSGNTIYF. Here the CDR3 DNA reads TGTGCCAGCAGCTCTCCACCGGGGTTCTCTGGAAACACCATATATTTT.

This clone showed up just a few times. The sample contains more than one DNA sequence encoding this CDR3. The chain is built from TRBV30 and TRBJ1-4; D might be TRBD1 (5 bases). There are 13 residues in the CDR3. CDR1 and CDR2 (germline): GTSNPN, SVGIG (reference sequence). Trimming stripped 4 bases from V and 5 bases from J, with 11 bases between. Here the CDR3 reads CAWTGQGNEKLFF. The CDR3 DNA is TGTGCCTGGACAGGGCAGGGAAATGAAAAACTGTTTTTT.

The CDR3 sequence is CASSPAILAGVNEQYF. The CDR3 bases are TGCGCCAGCAGCCCAGCAATACTAGCGGGAGTAAACGAGCAGTACTTC. The chain is built from TRBV5-1 and TRBJ2-7; 11 nucleotides line up with TRBD2. Per germline, CDR1 SGHRS and CDR2 YFSETQ. This CDR3 is 16 amino acids long. V lost 4 bases to trimming and J lost 5 bases; unmatched junction nucleotides: 11.

V gene TRBV28 combines with J gene TRBJ1-4; 9 bases line up with TRBD1. The CDR3 spans 14 residues. Germline-derived CDR1 and CDR2 are MDHEN and SYDVKM. With 8 bases clipped from V and 7 bases from J, the junction kept 8 bases outside the gene matches. The CDR3 reads CASEDRGQGEKLFF. In nucleotides, the CDR3 is TGTGCCAGCGAGGACAGGGGCCAAGGTGAAAAACTGTTTTTT.

This sequence joins TRBV5-4 and TRBJ2-2; 7 nucleotides line up with TRBD2. The CDR3 covers 18 residues. Germline CDR1 reads SGHNT; CDR2 reads YYREEE (reference sequence). With V trimmed by 1 base and J by 0 bases, 9 bases remained unmatched. The CDR3 sequence: CASSLKGSGTPNTGELFF. DNA for the CDR3: TGTGCCAGCAGCTTGAAGGGGAGCGGGACTCCGAACACCGGGGAGCTGTTTTTT. Using reference TRBV5-4 and TRBJ2-2 for the parts outside the CDR3, the full variable domain is ETGVTQSPTHLIKTRGQQVTLRCSSQSGHNTVSWYQQALGQGPQFIFQYYREEENGRGNFPPRFSGLQFPNYSSELNVNALELDDSALYLCASSLKGSGTPNTGELFFGEGSRLTVL.

The chain uses TRBV7-2 and TRBJ1-5; 7 bases map to TRBD1. V was pared by 5 bases and J by 4 bases, with 8 bases of the junction left unmatched. Germline lookup yields CDR1 SGHTA and CDR2 FQGNSA. The CDR3 extends over 15 amino acids. CDR3 protein: CASSPTGQPNQPQHF. In nucleotides, the CDR3 is TGTGCCAGCAGCCCCACGGGACAGCCTAATCAGCCCCAGCATTTT.

The chain joins TRBV10-3 to TRBJ1-3; D gene unclear. Deletions cut 7 bases from V and 0 bases from J, with 13 bases between. Germline lookup yields CDR1 ENHRY and CDR2 SYGVKD. The CDR3 spans 15 residues. CDR3 in DNA: TGTGCCATCACCGAACGGGGAGACTCTGGAAACACCATATATTTT. It encodes CAITERGDSGNTIYF.

The rearrangement joins TRBV5-5 to TRBJ1-3; no definite D call. Germline V CDR1 and CDR2: SGHKS, YYEKEE (reference sequence). V dropped 4 bases and J dropped 0 bases, with 5 bases sitting between them. The length of the CDR3 is 13 residues. The CDR3 here is CASSPISGNTIYF. For the CDR3, the DNA is TGTGCCAGCAGCCCCATCTCTGGAAACACCATATATTTT.

The gene calls are TRBV7-9 and TRBJ2-7; 9 bases map to TRBD1. Germline lookup yields CDR1 SEHNR and CDR2 FQNEAQ (reference sequence). J gave up 3 bases and V 5 bases, and 5 bases lay outside the gene matches. This CDR3 has 14 residues. The CDR3 region has the DNA TGTGCCAGCAGCACGCGGGACAGGGACTACGAGCAGTACTTC. It encodes CASSTRDRDYEQYF.

The rearrangement uses TRBV4-3 and TRBJ2-3, with 10 bases identical to TRBD2. Germline CDR1 reads LGHNA; CDR2 reads YSLEER. The CDR3 sequence is 19 residues long. The V and J ends lost 1 base and 0 bases, in that order; junction bases with no gene match: 10. The DNA of the CDR3 is TGCGCCAGCAGCCAAGGGGCTAGCGGGAGACCAGCGAGCACAGATACGCAGTATTTT. Protein product: CASSQGASGRPASTDTQYF.

This clone occurred once. This chain uses TRBV14 with TRBJ2-1; 8 positions match TRBD2. Germline loops: CDR1 SGHDN, CDR2 FVKESK. V trimming: 2 bases; J trimming: 2 bases; junction bases outside the gene matches: 8. The CDR3 is 17 amino acids. Written as DNA, the CDR3 is TGTGCCAGCAGCCAACTTACTAGCGGAGCTACCTACAATGAGCAGTTCTTC. Translation: CASSQLTSGATYNEQFF. Full variable domain (remainder filled in from reference TRBV14 and TRBJ2-1): EAGVTQFPSHSVIEKGQTVTLRCDPISGHDNLYWYRRVMGKEIKFLLHFVKESKQDESGMPNNRFLAERTGGTYSTLKVQPAELEDSGVYFCASSQLTSGATYNEQFFGPGTRLTVL.